A selection of T cell receptor beta chains follows, all from one sample in a study of cytomegalovirus exposure and HLA in healthy donors. Data came from immunoSEQ multiplex PCR; TCRdb stores just in-frame clones and leaves some out. The table lists some 180,000 clones, 77% of them singletons, with 3.5% to 4.5% in the top ten. Sequenced sample: PBMCs. The receptors were sampled from a woman between 55 and 75 years old in good health and CMV-seropositive. CDR3s include the opening cysteine and the closing phenylalanine or tryptophan. The D gene is left open where the match is weak. Size is stated for part of the rows, as once, few or many counts, or as a class when the clone is expanded.

J gene | V gene | clone size | D gene | CDR3 protein | CDR3 DNA
TRBJ2-1 | TRBV7-3 | few | TRBD1 | CASSTRDRNEQFF | TGTGCCAGCAGCACCCGGGACAGGAATGAGCAGTTCTTC
TRBJ2-4 | TRBV28 | once | NA | CASSFSNPKNIQYF | TGTGCCAGCAGTTTTAGTAACCCGAAAAACATTCAGTACTTC
TRBJ2-2 | TRBV6-1 | NA | TRBD2 | CASSELAGASGELFF | TGTGCCAGCAGTGAACTAGCGGGAGCATCCGGGGAGCTGTTTTTT
TRBJ2-7 | TRBV5-1 | few | TRBD1 | CASRLETGVSYEQYF | TGCGCCAGCAGACTAGAAACAGGGGTATCCTACGAGCAGTACTTC
TRBJ1-6 | TRBV4-1 | NA | NA | CASSQPSRNTGLHF | TGCGCCAGCAGCCAACCTTCTCGTAATACTGGCCTCCACTTT
TRBJ1-1 | TRBV30 | once | TRBD1 | CAWSASGRGRLSTEAFF | TGTGCCTGGAGTGCAAGTGGCAGGGGGCGCCTGAGCACTGAAGCTTTCTTT
TRBJ2-3 | TRBV5-1 | once | NA | CASSLEREADTQYF | TGCGCCAGCAGCTTGGAAAGGGAGGCGGATACGCAGTATTTT
TRBJ2-7 | TRBV5-1 | NA | TRBD1 | CASSLLGQGDEQYF | TGCGCCAGCAGCTTGCTCGGACAGGGCGACGAGCAGTACTTC
TRBJ1-1 | TRBV10-3 | NA | TRBD1 | CAISPGTGQNTEAFF | TGTGCCATCAGTCCCGGGACAGGACAGAACACTGAAGCTTTCTTT
TRBJ1-3 | TRBV5-4 | NA | NA | CASSLLGSGGNTIYF | TGTGCCAGCAGCTTGTTAGGGTCAGGGGGAAACACCATATATTTT
TRBJ1-6 | TRBV5-8 | NA | NA | CASSLGAGVRSPLHF | TGTGCCAGCAGCTTGGGTGCGGGGGTTCGTTCACCCCTCCACTTT
TRBJ2-5 | TRBV7-2 | NA | TRBD1 | CASSKGGTGVETQYF | TGTGCCAGCAGTAAAGGGGGGACAGGGGTGGAGACCCAGTACTTC
TRBJ2-1 | TRBV28 | NA | NA | CASTSAGRGGNEQFF | TGTGCCAGCACGTCCGCTGGCAGGGGTGGGAATGAGCAGTTCTTC
TRBJ2-5 | TRBV5-1 | NA | TRBD2 | CASSLTSGRQETQYF | TGCGCCAGCAGCTTAACTAGCGGGAGGCAGGAGACCCAGTACTTC
TRBJ1-1 | TRBV6-5 | NA | NA | CASAETGGMWTEAFF | TGTGCCAGCGCGGAGACGGGGGGTATGTGGACTGAAGCTTTCTTT
TRBJ2-7 | TRBV4-1 | NA | NA | CASSQDGAGGDSTYEQYF | TGCGCCAGCAGCCAAGATGGGGCCGGCGGGGATTCGACCTACGAGCAGTACTTC
TRBJ1-5 | TRBV19 | NA | TRBD1 | CASSISPTGWYQPQHF | TGTGCCAGTAGTATATCCCCGACAGGGTGGTATCAGCCCCAGCATTTT
TRBJ2-7 | TRBV6-6 | few | NA | CASKSWDKPYEQYF | TGTGCCAGCAAGTCCTGGGACAAACCCTACGAGCAGTACTTC
TRBJ1-2 | TRBV11-2 | few | NA | CASSSRTAGYGYTF | TGTGCCAGCAGCTCCCGGACAGCCGGGTATGGCTACACCTTC
TRBJ2-7 | TRBV27 | NA | NA | CASSSLSADEQYF | TGTGCCAGCAGTTCTCTTAGTGCTGACGAGCAGTACTTC
TRBJ1-2 | TRBV4-1 | NA | NA | CASSQQGWFGYTF | TGCGCCAGCAGCCAACAGGGGTGGTTTGGCTACACCTTC
TRBJ1-1 | TRBV5-6 | NA | TRBD1 | CASSLNRGLSNTEAFF | TGTGCCAGCAGCTTGAACAGGGGGCTTAGTAACACTGAAGCTTTCTTT
TRBJ2-2 | TRBV29-1 | NA | TRBD1 | CSVEPSGTGKFTGELFF | TGCAGCGTTGAACCCTCCGGGACAGGGAAATTCACCGGGGAGCTGTTTTTT
TRBJ1-5 | TRBV28 | few | TRBD1 | CATMGTGGGQPQHF | TGTGCCACCATGGGGACAGGGGGCGGGCAGCCCCAGCATTTT
TRBJ2-2 | TRBV5-6 | NA | NA | CASSSVATNTGELFF | TGTGCCAGCAGCTCGGTAGCAACGAACACCGGGGAGCTGTTTTTT
TRBJ2-2 | TRBV19 | NA | NA | CASNSDNTGELFF | TGTGCCTCAAATAGCGACAACACCGGGGAGCTGTTTTTT
TRBJ2-1 | TRBV11-3 | NA | TRBD2 | CASSRLAGAGEQFF | TGTGCCAGCAGCCGACTAGCGGGAGCAGGGGAGCAGTTCTTC
TRBJ1-1 | TRBV18 | NA | NA | CASSPPYRVNTEAFF | TGTGCCAGCTCACCACCGTACAGGGTGAACACTGAAGCTTTCTTT
TRBJ2-2 | TRBV10-1 | NA | TRBD1 | CASIKNRGPTGELFF | TGCGCCAGCATCAAAAACAGGGGGCCGACCGGGGAGCTGTTTTTT
TRBJ1-5 | TRBV5-6 | NA | NA | CASSLSGSGAGNQPQHF | TGTGCCAGCAGCTTGTCGGGGTCTGGCGCTGGCAATCAGCCCCAGCATTTT
TRBJ2-1 | TRBV7-9 | NA | NA | CASSQNRDLSNEQFF | TGTGCCAGCAGCCAGAACAGGGACCTTAGTAATGAGCAGTTCTTC
TRBJ2-5 | TRBV14 | NA | TRBD2 | CASSWGGTQYF | TGTGCCAGCAGCTGGGGGGGGACCCAGTACTTC
TRBJ1-3 | TRBV7-2 | NA | NA | CASSLGTWGNTIYF | TGTGCCAGCAGCTTAGGGACATGGGGAAACACCATATATTTT
TRBJ2-4 | TRBV25-1 | NA | NA | CASSDPGVMGNSQYF | TGTGCCAGCAGTGATCCCGGGGTCATGGGGAACAGTCAGTACTTC
TRBJ1-5 | TRBV7-9 | NA | NA | CASSPPGVPRAYSNQPQHF | TGTGCCAGCAGCCCCCCGGGGGTGCCCCGGGCCTATAGCAATCAGCCCCAGCATTTT
TRBJ2-7 | TRBV27 | NA | NA | CASSSRTDGAYEQYF | TGTGCCAGCAGTTCTCGGACTGACGGTGCCTACGAGCAGTACTTC
TRBJ2-3 | TRBV14 | NA | NA | CASSPLDGSFGLAQYF | TGTGCCAGCAGCCCCTTAGACGGATCCTTCGGACTGGCGCAGTATTTT
TRBJ2-1 | TRBV6-1 | few | TRBD2 | CASTGLAGVSEQFF | TGTGCCAGCACGGGACTAGCGGGAGTGAGTGAGCAGTTCTTC
TRBJ1-1 | TRBV5-1 | few | TRBD1 | CASKGTAGFNTEAFF | TGCGCCAGCAAGGGGACAGCCGGATTCAACACTGAAGCTTTCTTT
TRBJ2-7 | TRBV23-1 | NA | TRBD1 | CASDRNRGHYEQYF | TGCGCCAGCGATCGGAACAGGGGCCACTACGAGCAGTACTTC
TRBJ2-1 | TRBV2 | NA | TRBD1 | CASSVDRGGMNEQFF | TGTGCCAGCAGTGTCGACAGGGGGGGAATGAATGAGCAGTTCTTC
TRBJ2-3 | TRBV7-2 | NA | TRBD2 | CASSKGLAGARDTQYF | TGTGCCAGCAGCAAGGGACTAGCGGGAGCGAGAGATACGCAGTATTTT
TRBJ2-5 | TRBV4-1 | NA | TRBD2 | CASSRGLAGGGGTQYF | TGCGCCAGCAGCAGAGGCTTAGCGGGAGGAGGTGGTACCCAGTACTTC
TRBJ1-1 | TRBV20-1 | few | NA | CSARQNTEAFF | TGCAGTGCTAGACAGAACACTGAAGCTTTCTTT
TRBJ2-2 | TRBV7-8 | NA | TRBD1 | CASSKTGTGGSGELFF | TGTGCCAGCAGCAAAACCGGGACAGGGGGCTCCGGGGAGCTGTTTTTT
TRBJ2-1 | TRBV27 | NA | NA | CASSLSTSYNEQFF | TGTGCCAGCAGTTTATCGACTAGCTACAATGAGCAGTTCTTC
TRBJ1-5 | TRBV5-1 | NA | TRBD1 | CASSLVGQGEEQHF | TGCGCCAGCAGCTTGGTCGGACAGGGGGAAGAGCAGCATTTT
TRBJ2-5 | TRBV30 | NA | TRBD1 | CAWSGQGFQTQYF | TGTGCCTGGAGTGGACAGGGGTTCCAGACCCAGTACTTC
TRBJ2-4 | TRBV7-9 | NA | TRBD2 | CASSRTGRELGNIQYF | TGTGCCAGCAGCCGGACCGGGAGGGAGCTAGGAAACATTCAGTACTTC
TRBJ2-1 | TRBV27 | NA | TRBD2 | CASSYHSGTDNEQFF | TGTGCCAGCAGTTATCATAGCGGGACCGACAATGAGCAGTTCTTC
TRBJ2-4 | TRBV7-2 | few | TRBD2 | CASSLEGREGWYDKNIQYF | TGTGCCAGCAGCTTAGAGGGGCGGGAGGGCTGGTATGACAAAAACATTCAGTACTTC
TRBJ2-7 | TRBV6-1 | few | NA | CASSEEGRRQYF | TGTGCCAGCAGTGAAGAGGGGCGGAGGCAGTACTTC
TRBJ1-4 | TRBV2 | NA | NA | CASRANPGAEKLFF | TGTGCCAGCAGAGCCAACCCTGGGGCTGAAAAACTGTTTTTT